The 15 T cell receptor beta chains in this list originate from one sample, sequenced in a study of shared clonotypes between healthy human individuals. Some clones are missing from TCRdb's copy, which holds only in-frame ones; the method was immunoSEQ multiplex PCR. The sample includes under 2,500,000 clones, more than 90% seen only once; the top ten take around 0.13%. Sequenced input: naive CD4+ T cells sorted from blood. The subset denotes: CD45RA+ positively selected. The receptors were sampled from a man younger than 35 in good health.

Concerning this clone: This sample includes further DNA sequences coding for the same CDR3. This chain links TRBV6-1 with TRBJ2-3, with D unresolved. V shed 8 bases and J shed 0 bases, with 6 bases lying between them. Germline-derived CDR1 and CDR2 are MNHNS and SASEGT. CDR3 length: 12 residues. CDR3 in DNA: TGTGCCAGCTCAGTAAGCACAGATACGCAGTATTTT. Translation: CASSVSTDTQYF.

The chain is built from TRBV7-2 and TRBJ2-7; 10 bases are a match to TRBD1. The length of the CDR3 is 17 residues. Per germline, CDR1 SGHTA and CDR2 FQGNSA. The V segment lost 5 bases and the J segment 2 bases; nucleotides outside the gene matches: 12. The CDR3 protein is CASSRGTGARSAYEQYF. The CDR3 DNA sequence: TGTGCCAGCAGCAGAGGGACAGGGGCTAGATCCGCCTACGAGCAGTACTTC.

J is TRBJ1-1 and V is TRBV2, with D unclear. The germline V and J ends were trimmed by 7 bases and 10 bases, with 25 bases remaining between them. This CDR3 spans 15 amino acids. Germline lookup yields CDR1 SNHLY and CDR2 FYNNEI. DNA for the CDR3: TGTGCCAGCAATGTGGCAGGCCTGGTCTCATCTTCAGCTTTCTTT. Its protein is CASNVAGLVSSSAFF. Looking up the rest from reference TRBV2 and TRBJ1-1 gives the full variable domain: EPEVTQTPSHQVTQMGQEVILRCVPISNHLYFYWYRQILGQKVEFLVSFYNNEISEKSEIFDDQFSVERPDGSNFTLKIRSTKLEDSAMYFCASNVAGLVSSSAFFGQGTRLTVV.

CDR3 amino acids: CATSRPPGDTTNEKLFF. The CDR3, as DNA: TGTGCCACCAGCAGACCCCCAGGTGATACAACTAATGAAAAACTGTTTTTT. The chain recombines TRBV15 with TRBJ1-4; D gene ambiguous. The ends were cut back, 2 bases at V and 0 bases at J, with 13 bases in the middle. The CDR3 has 17 residues. CDR1 is LNHNV, CDR2 YYDKDF, per germline (reference sequence).

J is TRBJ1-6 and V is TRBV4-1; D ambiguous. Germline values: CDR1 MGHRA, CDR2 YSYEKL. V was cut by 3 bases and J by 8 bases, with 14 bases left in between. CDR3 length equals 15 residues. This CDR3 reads CASSHGSSRDSPLHF. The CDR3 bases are TGCGCCAGCAGCCATGGGAGTTCGAGGGATTCACCCCTCCACTTT.

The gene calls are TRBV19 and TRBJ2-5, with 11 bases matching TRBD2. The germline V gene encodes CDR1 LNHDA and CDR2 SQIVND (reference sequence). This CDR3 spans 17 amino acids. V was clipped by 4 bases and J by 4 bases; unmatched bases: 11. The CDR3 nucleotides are TGTGCCAGTAGTACCCTCTCTAGCGGGAGGAGTCGAGAGACCCAGTACTTC. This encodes CASSTLSSGRSRETQYF.

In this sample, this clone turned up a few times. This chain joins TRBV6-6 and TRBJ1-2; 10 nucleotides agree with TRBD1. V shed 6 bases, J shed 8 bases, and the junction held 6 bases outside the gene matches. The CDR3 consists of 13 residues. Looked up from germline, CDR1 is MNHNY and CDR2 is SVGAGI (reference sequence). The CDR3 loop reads CASRVGTGEGYTF. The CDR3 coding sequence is TGTGCCAGCAGAGTCGGGACAGGGGAGGGCTACACCTTC.

The CDR3: CASSLGRISYEQYF. In DNA, the CDR3 is TGTGCCAGCAGCTTGGGACGGATCTCCTACGAGCAGTACTTC. The rearrangement links TRBV5-8 to TRBJ2-7; D not certain. V was shortened by 0 bases and J by 0 bases, with 7 bases between the two germline ends. CDR3 length: 14 amino acids. CDR1 is SGHTS, CDR2 YDEGEE, per germline.

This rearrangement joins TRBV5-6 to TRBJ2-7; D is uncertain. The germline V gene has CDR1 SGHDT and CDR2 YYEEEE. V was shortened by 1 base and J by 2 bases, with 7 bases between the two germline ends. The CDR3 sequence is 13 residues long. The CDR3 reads CASSLSQAYEQYF. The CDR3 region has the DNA TGTGCCAGCAGCTTGAGCCAAGCCTACGAGCAGTACTTC.

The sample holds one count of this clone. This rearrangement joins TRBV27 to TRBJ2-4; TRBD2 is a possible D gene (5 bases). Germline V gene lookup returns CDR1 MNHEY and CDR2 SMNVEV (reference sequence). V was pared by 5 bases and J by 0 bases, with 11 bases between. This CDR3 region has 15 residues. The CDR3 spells CASSPGELAKNIQYF. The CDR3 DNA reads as TGTGCCAGCAGTCCCGGGGAACTAGCCAAAAACATTCAGTACTTC.

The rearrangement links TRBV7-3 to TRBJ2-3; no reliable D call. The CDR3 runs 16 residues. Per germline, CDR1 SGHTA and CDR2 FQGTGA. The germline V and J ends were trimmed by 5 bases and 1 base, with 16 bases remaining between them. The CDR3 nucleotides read TGTGCCAGCAGCATCTTGGTTTGGGCTGGCACAGATACGCAGTATTTT. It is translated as CASSILVWAGTDTQYF.

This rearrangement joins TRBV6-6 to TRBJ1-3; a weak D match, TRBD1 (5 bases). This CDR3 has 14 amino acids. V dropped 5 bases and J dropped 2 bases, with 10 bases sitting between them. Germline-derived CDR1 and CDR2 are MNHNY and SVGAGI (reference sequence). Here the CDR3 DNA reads TGTGCCAGCAGTACCGCGGGGCCTGGAAACACCATATATTTT. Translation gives CASSTAGPGNTIYF.

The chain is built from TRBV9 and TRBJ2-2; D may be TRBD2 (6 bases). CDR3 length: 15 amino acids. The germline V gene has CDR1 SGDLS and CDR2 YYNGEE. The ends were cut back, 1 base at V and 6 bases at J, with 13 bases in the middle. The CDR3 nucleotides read TGTGCCAGCAGCGTAAGCCCGGTAGCGGCCGGGGAGCTGTTTTTT. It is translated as CASSVSPVAAGELFF.

The CDR3 protein is CASSPLRPGNQNSPLHF. CDR3 in DNA: TGTGCCAGCAGCCCTCTCAGGCCTGGAAATCAGAATTCACCCCTCCACTTT. The rearrangement joins TRBV7-9 to TRBJ1-6; D gene unclear. Germline V gene sequence: CDR1 SEHNR, CDR2 FQNEAQ (reference sequence). Trimming left V 5 bases short and J 7 bases short, with 21 bases between. The CDR3 length is 17 residues.

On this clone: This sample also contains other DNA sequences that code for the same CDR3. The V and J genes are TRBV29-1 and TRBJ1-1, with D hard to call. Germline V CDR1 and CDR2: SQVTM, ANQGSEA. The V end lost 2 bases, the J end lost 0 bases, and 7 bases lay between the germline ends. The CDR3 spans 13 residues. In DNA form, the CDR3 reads TGCAGCGTTGAAACCCGGCTGAACACTGAAGCTTTCTTT. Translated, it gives CSVETRLNTEAFF.